Following are 13 T cell receptor beta chains from one sample sequenced in a study of cytomegalovirus exposure and HLA in healthy donors. PCR employed 60 Vbeta and 13 Jbeta primers. Profiling relied on immunoSEQ multiplex PCR, and the TCRdb table lists in-frame clones only, not all of them. The sample contains 200,000 to 250,000 clones, roughly 82% of which appear only once. The specimen was PBMCs. These receptors came from a woman aged 40 to 49 in good health and CMV-seropositive.

The genes are TRBV7-2 and TRBJ1-2; the D gene is possibly TRBD1 (6 bases). Germline V lookup: CDR1 SGHTA, CDR2 FQGNSA. The ends were cut back, 4 bases at V and 6 bases at J, with 12 bases in the middle. This CDR3 has 13 residues. The chain's CDR3 is CASSSPPGDGYTF. The CDR3, as DNA: TGTGCCAGCAGCTCGCCTCCAGGGGATGGCTACACCTTC.

This clone turned up a few times. The chain combines TRBV7-2 with TRBJ1-3, with 9 positions matching TRBD1. V shed 5 bases, J shed 0 bases, and the junction held 14 bases outside the gene matches. The CDR3 loop spans 19 amino acids. From germline, CDR1 is SGHTA and CDR2 FQGNSA. The CDR3 loop reads CASSSTSFPGQGSGNTIYF. The CDR3 coding sequence is TGTGCCAGCAGCAGTACATCATTCCCGGGACAGGGCTCTGGAAACACCATATATTTT. Looking up the rest from reference TRBV7-2 and TRBJ1-3 gives the full variable domain: GAGVSQSPSNKVTEKGKDVELRCDPISGHTALYWYRQSLGQGLEFLIYFQGNSAPDKSGLPSDRFSAERTGGSVSTLTIQRTQQEDSAVYLCASSSTSFPGQGSGNTIYFGEGSWLTVV.

V usage is TRBV19 and J usage is TRBJ2-2; 13 nucleotides agree with TRBD2. J lost 6 bases, V lost 4 bases, and 11 bases had no gene match. The CDR3 spans 18 residues. Germline lookup yields CDR1 LNHDA and CDR2 SQIVND (reference sequence). The CDR3 reads CASSRSPGLAGQSGELFF. CDR3 coding DNA: TGTGCCAGTAGTAGATCCCCGGGACTAGCGGGACAATCCGGGGAGCTGTTTTTT.

J is TRBJ2-3 and V is TRBV6-4; possible D gene TRBD2, 7 bases. CDR3 length: 14 amino acids. The germline V gene has CDR1 MRHNA and CDR2 SNTAGT. V was pared by 3 bases and J by 10 bases, with 17 bases between. CDR3 sequence reads: CASSEGLGTFPQYF. The CDR3 DNA follows: TGTGCCAGCAGTGAAGGACTAGGGACATTCCCGCAGTATTTT.

This sequence joins TRBV11-3 and TRBJ2-1; 9 nucleotides match TRBD2. The CDR3 extends over 16 amino acids. Germline V gives CDR1 SGHNT, CDR2 YENEEA. Unmatched junction bases numbered 7, after V lost 3 bases and J lost 4 bases. CDR3 sequence: CASSLRGGAIYNEQFF. DNA of the CDR3: TGTGCCAGCAGCTTGCGGGGGGGGGCAATATACAATGAGCAGTTCTTC.

This clone has only a few counts. The V call is TRBV11-2, the J call TRBJ2-1; 8 bases fit TRBD2. Germline-derived CDR1 and CDR2 are SGHAT and FQNNGV. Trimming at V came to 5 bases and at J to 9 bases, leaving 9 bases not matched to a gene. The CDR3 is made up of 14 amino acids. The CDR3 loop is CASSPGLSGSEQFF. The DNA for the CDR3 is TGTGCCAGCAGCCCTGGCCTGAGCGGGAGTGAGCAGTTCTTC.

This sequence joins TRBV7-9 and TRBJ2-1, with 8 nucleotides matching TRBD2. This CDR3 contains 14 residues. The V segment lost 5 bases and the J segment 4 bases; nucleotides outside the gene matches: 4. Germline CDR1 SEHNR, CDR2 FQNEAQ (reference sequence). Here the CDR3 DNA reads TGTGCCAGCAGCCTGACTAGCGAGTACAATGAGCAGTTCTTC. It codes for CASSLTSEYNEQFF.

The rearrangement links TRBV7-2 to TRBJ2-7, with a tentative D call TRBD2 (6 bases). This CDR3 region has 13 residues. Germline V gene lookup returns CDR1 SGHTA and CDR2 FQGNSA. The V gene lost 5 bases and the J gene lost 6 bases, with 14 bases spanning the gap. In DNA form, the CDR3 reads TGTGCCAGCAGCCGGGACTTCATGGGCGAGCAGTACTTC. Translating gives CASSRDFMGEQYF. Full variable domain (missing parts from reference TRBV7-2 and TRBJ2-7): GAGVSQSPSNKVTEKGKDVELRCDPISGHTALYWYRQSLGQGLEFLIYFQGNSAPDKSGLPSDRFSAERTGGSVSTLTIQRTQQEDSAVYLCASSRDFMGEQYFGPGTRLTVT.

The rearrangement joins TRBV4-3 to TRBJ2-1; D not certain. CDR1 is LGHNA and CDR2 is YSLEER in the germline V gene. CDR3 length equals 17 residues. The V and J ends lost 2 bases and 0 bases respectively, with 14 bases between them. In DNA, the CDR3 is TGCGCCAGCAGCCAACAATCGGGTACGAGCTCCTACAATGAGCAGTTCTTC. Protein sequence: CASSQQSGTSSYNEQFF.

The V and J genes are TRBV5-1 and TRBJ1-2; 8 nucleotides line up with TRBD1. V dropped 6 bases and J dropped 8; count of bases not matched to a gene: 6. The germline V gene encodes CDR1 SGHRS and CDR2 YFSETQ. The CDR3 consists of 12 residues. The CDR3 reads CASKTGVQGYTF. CDR3 nucleotide sequence: TGCGCCAGCAAGACAGGGGTTCAGGGCTACACCTTC.

The sample holds a few counts of this clone. The rearrangement links TRBV5-6 to TRBJ2-7, with TRBD2 matching 9 bases. Germline CDR1 and CDR2: SGHDT and YYEEEE. The CDR3 has 15 amino acids. J was trimmed by 2 bases and V by 0 bases; bases with no gene match: 3. CDR3 sequence: CASSLVASGTYEQYF. CDR3 nucleotides: TGTGCCAGCAGCTTGGTGGCTAGCGGGACCTACGAGCAGTACTTC.

This clone was found once. J is TRBJ1-6 and V is TRBV2; 7 bases line up with TRBD1. Germline CDR1 reads SNHLY; CDR2 reads FYNNEI. Trimming took 8 bases from V and 5 from J; bases not matched to a gene: 6. The CDR3 has 14 amino acids. This CDR3 is CASAPGQNNSPLHF. The CDR3, as DNA: TGTGCCAGCGCCCCGGGACAGAATAATTCACCCCTCCACTTT. Full variable domain (rest looked up from reference TRBV2 and TRBJ1-6): EPEVTQTPSHQVTQMGQEVILRCVPISNHLYFYWYRQILGQKVEFLVSFYNNEISEKSEIFDDQFSVERPDGSNFTLKIRSTKLEDSAMYFCASAPGQNNSPLHFGNGTRLTVT.

The chain recombines TRBV7-9 with TRBJ1-1; D may be TRBD1 (5 bases). CDR3 length: 12 amino acids. V gave up 2 bases and J gave up 6 bases, with 7 bases separating them. Per germline, CDR1 SEHNR and CDR2 FQNEAQ (reference sequence). The CDR3 reads CASSLQGSEAFF. The CDR3 DNA reads TGTGCCAGCAGCTTACAGGGTTCTGAAGCTTTCTTT.